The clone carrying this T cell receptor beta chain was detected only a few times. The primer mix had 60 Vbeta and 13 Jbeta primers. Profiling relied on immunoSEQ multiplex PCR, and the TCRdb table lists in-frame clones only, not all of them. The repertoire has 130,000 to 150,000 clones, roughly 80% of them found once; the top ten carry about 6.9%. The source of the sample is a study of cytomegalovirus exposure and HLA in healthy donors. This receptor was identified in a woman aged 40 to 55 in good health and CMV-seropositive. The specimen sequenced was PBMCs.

The CDR3 DNA sequence: TGTGCCAGCAGCTTAGCCAGTTTGGAGACCCAGTACTTC. It specifies CASSLASLETQYF. The chain carries TRBV7-9 and TRBJ2-5; unclear D gene. This CDR3 region has 13 residues. Trimming stripped 0 bases from V and 5 bases from J, with 7 bases between. CDR1 is SEHNR and CDR2 is FQNEAQ in the germline V gene (reference sequence).